The T cell receptor beta chain under discussion was sequenced for a study of CD8+ T cells in alopecia areata. Overall study context: In an open-label trial, patients got 5 to 10 mg tofacitinib twice daily.

The CDR3 loop spans 13 amino acids. CDR1 and CDR2 from the germline V gene are MGHRA and YSYEKL. The ends were cut back, 0 bases at V and 4 bases at J, with 6 bases in the middle. Regarding the study as a whole: Affected scalp, especially in alopecia totalis/universalis, had a higher clonality than normal scalp did. In patients, TCRs were shared less clearly than in mice, and HLA may possibly be involved.

Details on this clone: As yet, its antigen is unknown.

Sorting separated CD4+ and CD8+ T cells out of PBMCs. Extracted from the samples, RNA was reverse transcribed into cDNA to serve as the sequencing template. Data came from immunoSEQ multiplex PCR; TCRdb stores just in-frame clones and leaves some out. Of 150,000 or so clones listed, 67% are singletons. The sequence was collected from a human donor with alopecia areata. The chain employs TRBV4-1 and TRBJ1-2, with D uncertain. The sequenced sample was CD8+ T cells sorted from blood, obtained at week 0. CDR3 in amino acids: CASSQEEGYGYTF. CDR3 coding DNA: TGCGCCAGCAGCCAAGAGGAGGGCTATGGCTACACCTTC.